These 29 T cell receptor beta chains were all obtained from the same sample, sequenced in a study of beta chain features in type 1 diabetes. Study-level points and caveats: Type 1 diabetes patients had moderately but significantly shorter TCRB CDR3s in all four CD4+ subsets.

Expressed TCRB transcripts were sequenced, since all the RNA that had been isolated was reverse transcribed. This table comes from immunoSEQ multiplex PCR, and its TCRdb copy is limited to in-frame clones, with some not included. In the table there are more than 95,000 clones, roughly 28% of which are singletons. Their target antigens are unknown. Sequencing was performed on central memory CD4+ T cells from blood. Receptor source: a woman under 30 with type 1 diabetes.

The chain carries TRBV11-2 and TRBJ1-1, with 8 bases that match TRBD1. The CDR3 runs 14 residues. The ends lost 5 bases at V and 3 bases at J; junction bases unmatched: 5. CDR1 is SGHAT and CDR2 is FQNNGV in the germline V gene. Here the CDR3 reads CASSGRQGYTEAFF. The CDR3 coding sequence is TGTGCCAGCAGCGGTCGACAGGGGTACACTGAAGCTTTCTTT.

This clone was found a few times. J is TRBJ2-3 and V is TRBV10-3; D might be TRBD1 (6 bases). Deletions cut 0 bases from V and 0 bases from J, with 7 bases between. The CDR3 runs to 15 residues. Per the germline V gene, CDR1 is ENHRY and CDR2 is SYGVKD. The CDR3 nucleotides are TGTGCCATCAGTGAGTCTGGACAGAGCACAGATACGCAGTATTTT. Its translation: CAISESGQSTDTQYF.

A few counts support this clone. This chain links TRBV2 with TRBJ2-1; D may be TRBD2 (6 bases). This CDR3 comprises 15 residues. V was shortened by 6 bases and J by 2 bases, with 14 bases between the two germline ends. In germline, CDR1 is SNHLY, CDR2 FYNNEI. As DNA, the CDR3 is TGTGCCAGCAGCCCCCGGAGACTAGCCTACAATGAGCAGTTCTTC. Its protein is CASSPRRLAYNEQFF.

This chain links TRBV28 with TRBJ2-4; 9 bases are a match to TRBD1. The J segment lost 3 bases and the V segment lost 7 bases, leaving 7 bases of the junction unmatched. This CDR3 contains 15 residues. Germline CDR1 MDHEN, CDR2 SYDVKM. The CDR3 sequence is CASKGTGLVKNIQYF. As DNA, the CDR3 is TGTGCCAGCAAGGGGACAGGGTTGGTCAAAAACATTCAGTACTTC.

In DNA form, the CDR3 reads TGTGCCAGCAGCTTAGGCGGTAGCGGGGTGAATGAGCAGTTCTTC. It yields the protein CASSLGGSGVNEQFF. The chain has TRBV7-9 and TRBJ2-1, with 8 positions matching TRBD2. The CDR3 length is 15 residues. J was trimmed by 7 bases and V by 1 base; bases with no gene match: 6. Germline CDR1 SEHNR, CDR2 FQNEAQ (reference sequence).

V usage is TRBV2 and J usage is TRBJ2-2, with 10 bases fitting TRBD2. There are 15 residues in the CDR3. J lost 1 base, V lost 6 bases, and 2 bases had no gene match. The germline V gene has CDR1 SNHLY and CDR2 FYNNEI. The CDR3 DNA follows: TGTGCCAGCAGGAGGACTAGCGGGAACACCGGGGAGCTGTTTTTT. It specifies CASRRTSGNTGELFF.

The chain links TRBV28 to TRBJ2-5; D may be TRBD2 (5 bases). Germline lookup yields CDR1 MDHEN and CDR2 SYDVKM. This CDR3 is built from 12 residues. Trimming removed 6 bases at V and 7 bases at J, with 12 bases between. The CDR3 DNA is TGTGCCAGCAGCCTTAAACGGGGGACCCAGTACTTC. It specifies CASSLKRGTQYF.

The rearrangement uses TRBV5-4 and TRBJ1-2; perhaps TRBD1 as D (5 bases). In germline, CDR1 is SGHNT, CDR2 YYREEE (reference sequence). The CDR3 contains 15 residues. Trimming removed 4 bases at V and 4 bases at J, with 17 bases between. In DNA form, the CDR3 reads TGTGCCAGCAGCCAACGACAGACTCCCACCTATGGCTACACCTTC. Amino acids: CASSQRQTPTYGYTF.

CDR3 in DNA: TGTGCCAGCAGTTACGCCGGAGGGCAAGAGACCCAGTACTTC. Its translation is CASSYAGGQETQYF. This chain uses TRBV6-6 with TRBJ2-5; weak D call: TRBD2 (6 bases). V lost 2 bases, J lost 2 bases, and 9 bases lay in between. CDR1 is MNHNY and CDR2 is SVGAGI in the germline V gene (reference sequence). The CDR3 runs to 14 residues.

This clone was detected only a few times. The chain links TRBV28 to TRBJ2-1, with TRBD2 identical over 14 bases. Trimming removed 3 bases from V and 8 bases from J; junction bases left unmatched: 6. The germline CDR1 and CDR2 sequences are MDHEN and SYDVKM. The CDR3 loop spans 16 amino acids. CDR3 coding DNA: TGTGCCAGCAGTTTGGGACTAGCGGGAGAGGTGGATGAGCAGTTCTTC. Its translation is CASSLGLAGEVDEQFF.

This chain links TRBV5-4 with TRBJ2-7; D not resolved. The CDR3 runs to 15 residues. Per the germline V gene, CDR1 is SGHNT and CDR2 is YYREEE (reference sequence). Trimming removed 4 bases from V and 1 base from J, with 15 bases in between. The CDR3 here is CASSPDKARSYEQYF. CDR3 sequence (DNA): TGTGCCAGCAGCCCAGACAAGGCGCGTTCCTACGAGCAGTACTTC.

The chain links TRBV5-1 to TRBJ2-1; TRBD2 aligns across 12 bases. The CDR3 is made up of 15 amino acids. Germline V CDR1 and CDR2: SGHRS, YFSETQ. With 4 bases clipped from V and 9 bases from J, the junction kept 8 bases outside the gene matches. In DNA form, the CDR3 reads TGCGCCAGCAGCCGACTAGCGGGAGATCAGGGTGAGCAGTTCTTC. Its translation: CASSRLAGDQGEQFF. Drawing the rest from reference TRBV5-1 and TRBJ2-1, the complete variable domain is KAGVTQTPRYLIKTRGQQVTLSCSPISGHRSVSWYQQTPGQGLQFLFEYFSETQRNKGNFPGRFSGRQFSNSRSEMNVSTLELGDSALYLCASSRLAGDQGEQFFGPGTRLTVL.

CDR3 sequence reads: CASSGAGTGSYEQYF. For the CDR3, the DNA is TGTGCCAGCAGTGGGGCCGGGACAGGGTCCTACGAGCAGTACTTC. The chain links TRBV27 to TRBJ2-7; the match to TRBD1 covers 9 bases. The V segment lost 5 bases and the J segment 1 base; nucleotides outside the gene matches: 6. The CDR3 runs 15 residues. The germline gives CDR1 MNHEY, CDR2 SMNVEV (reference sequence).

The CDR3 loop is CASSLTRQGAGYEQYV. CDR3 in DNA: TGTGCCAGCAGCTTAACAAGGCAGGGGGCTGGATACGAGCAGTACGTC. This sequence joins TRBV21-1 and TRBJ2-7; TRBD1, the table's D call, lacks a check against the DNA. TRBV21-1 is deemed a pseudogene. The CDR3 has 16 residues.

This clone has just a few counts. The J gene is TRBJ1-1, the V gene TRBV11-3; possible D gene TRBD1, 5 bases. CDR3 length: 15 amino acids. Germline lookup yields CDR1 SGHNT and CDR2 YENEEA. V lost 1 base, J lost 4 bases, and 13 bases lay in between. The CDR3 region is CASSLGSGSGTEAFF. The CDR3 DNA reads as TGTGCCAGCAGCTTAGGGTCAGGGTCGGGCACTGAAGCTTTCTTT.

This rearrangement joins TRBV5-1 to TRBJ1-5; D may be TRBD1 (6 bases). Trimming pared 2 bases from V and 7 bases from J, leaving 10 bases between. This CDR3 region has 13 residues. Looked up from germline, CDR1 is SGHRS and CDR2 is YFSETQ. The CDR3 bases are TGCGCCAGCAGCTTAACAGGGAAACAGCCCCAGCATTTT. This codes for CASSLTGKQPQHF.

In its sample, this clone was seen a few times. The gene calls are TRBV27 and TRBJ2-1, with 10 nucleotides matching TRBD2. Trimming removed 8 bases from V and 6 bases from J; junction bases left unmatched: 4. The CDR3 is 13 amino acids. The germline V gene has CDR1 MNHEY and CDR2 SMNVEV (reference sequence). DNA of the CDR3: TGTGCCAGCGGGGCTAGCGGGGGCAATGAGCAGTTCTTC. It codes for CASGASGGNEQFF.

The V gene is TRBV5-1, the J gene TRBJ2-3, with TRBD1 as a possible D gene (6 bases). The CDR3 extends over 18 amino acids. V was clipped by 2 bases and J by 2 bases, with 21 bases between them. Germline assignment: CDR1 SGHRS and CDR2 YFSETQ. CDR3 sequence (DNA): TGCGCCAGCAGCTTTCGACCCCAGGGGAGAGGGTCCACAGATACGCAGTATTTT. Translated, it gives CASSFRPQGRGSTDTQYF. The full variable domain, rest sourced from reference TRBV5-1 and TRBJ2-3, is KAGVTQTPRYLIKTRGQQVTLSCSPISGHRSVSWYQQTPGQGLQFLFEYFSETQRNKGNFPGRFSGRQFSNSRSEMNVSTLELGDSALYLCASSFRPQGRGSTDTQYFGPGTRLTVL.

CDR3 region: CASSPRLRELAGVPRTGELFF. CDR3 in DNA: TGTGCCAGCTCACCACGTTTAAGGGAACTAGCGGGAGTCCCGCGGACCGGGGAGCTGTTTTTT. The V and J genes are TRBV18 and TRBJ2-2; 11 positions match TRBD2. V dropped 1 base and J dropped 5; count of bases not matched to a gene: 18. Germline CDR1 KGHSH, CDR2 LQKENI. This CDR3 region has 21 residues.

The CDR3 protein is CASSPSTGNTEAFF. The CDR3 region has the DNA TGTGCCAGCAGTCCCTCGACAGGGAACACTGAAGCTTTCTTT. The J gene is TRBJ1-1, the V gene TRBV6-5, with TRBD1 as a possible D gene (6 bases). The germline CDR1 and CDR2 sequences are MNHEY and SVGAGI. The CDR3 has 14 residues. Trimming removed 5 bases from V and 1 base from J, with 11 bases in between.

The chain uses TRBV15 and TRBJ2-7; 8 bases match TRBD2. The J segment lost 6 bases and the V segment lost 8 bases, leaving 9 bases of the junction unmatched. The V gene's germline CDR1 is LNHNV and CDR2 YYDKDF (reference sequence). The CDR3 has 13 residues. CDR3 nucleotides: TGTGCCACCCGGGAGGGATATACGTCCGAGCAGTACTTC. It translates to CATREGYTSEQYF.

The genes are TRBV30 and TRBJ2-3, with TRBD1 matching 7 bases. This CDR3 spans 14 amino acids. Germline lookup yields CDR1 GTSNPN and CDR2 SVGIG (reference sequence). The junction had 5 bases not matched to a gene; V was cut back by 1 base and J by 4 bases. CDR3 residues: CAWSEGAQSDTQYF. The CDR3 DNA reads TGTGCCTGGAGTGAGGGGGCTCAATCAGATACGCAGTATTTT.

Only a few counts were recorded for this clone. The chain combines TRBV21-1 with TRBJ2-5; the table's TRBD1 call for D was not verified on the DNA. TRBV21-1 is recorded as a pseudogene. The CDR3 is 14 residues long. CDR3 DNA: TGTGCCAGCAGCGGTTCAGGGGGTCGAGAGACCCAGTACTTC. It specifies CASSGSGGRETQYF.

The V call is TRBV6-5, the J call TRBJ2-6; TRBD2 might be the D (6 bases). CDR1 is MNHEY and CDR2 is SVGAGI in the germline V gene. CDR3 length: 16 residues. Between the trimmed V and J ends, which lost 0 bases and 2 bases, there was a span of 8 bases. CDR3 region: CASSYSRGTGANVLTF. CDR3 nucleotides: TGTGCCAGCAGTTACTCGCGGGGTACTGGGGCCAACGTCCTGACTTTC.

This chain uses TRBV7-2 with TRBJ1-2; possible D gene TRBD1, 6 bases. This CDR3 is built from 15 residues. CDR1 is SGHTA, CDR2 FQGNSA, per germline. Trimming cost V 0 bases and J 0 bases, with 8 bases left between them. This CDR3 is CASSLAPGANYGYTF. In DNA form, the CDR3 reads TGTGCCAGCAGCTTAGCGCCAGGGGCTAACTATGGCTACACCTTC.

The table lists this clone with a few counts. This chain uses TRBV30 with TRBJ2-7; D gene ambiguous. The CDR3 totals 15 residues. V gave up 2 bases and J gave up 3 bases, with 17 bases separating them. Per germline, CDR1 GTSNPN and CDR2 SVGIG (reference sequence). CDR3 region: CAWSTPRAGIYEQYV. DNA of the CDR3: TGTGCCTGGAGTACCCCCCGTGCAGGAATCTACGAGCAGTACGTC.

A few counts support this clone. V is TRBV5-5 and J is TRBJ2-7; 7 bases line up with TRBD2. The germline CDR1 and CDR2 sequences are SGHKS and YYEKEE (reference sequence). Unmatched junction bases numbered 9, after V lost 2 bases and J lost 4 bases. This CDR3 has 15 residues. CDR3 coding DNA: TGTGCCAGCAGCTTAGGGCTAGCGGAGCTGTACGAGCAGTACGTC. Residues: CASSLGLAELYEQYV.

This clone turned up a few times. CDR3 DNA: TGTGCCAGCAGATATAGTACCTTCACCGGGGAGCTGTTTTTT. Translation: CASRYSTFTGELFF. V gene TRBV27 combines with J gene TRBJ2-2; unclear D gene. V lost 6 bases and J 4 bases, leaving 12 bases between the germline ends. This CDR3 is built from 14 residues. The germline V gene encodes CDR1 MNHEY and CDR2 SMNVEV (reference sequence).

This clone was seen repeatedly, ten times or more. This chain joins TRBV29-1 and TRBJ1-2; D is unclear. Germline CDR1 is SQVTM and CDR2 is ANQGSEA. With 5 bases removed from V and 8 bases from J, the gap between germline ends came to 9 bases. The CDR3 has 10 amino acids. CDR3 region: CSVTEAGYTF. The CDR3 nucleotides read TGCAGCGTTACGGAGGCCGGCTACACCTTC.